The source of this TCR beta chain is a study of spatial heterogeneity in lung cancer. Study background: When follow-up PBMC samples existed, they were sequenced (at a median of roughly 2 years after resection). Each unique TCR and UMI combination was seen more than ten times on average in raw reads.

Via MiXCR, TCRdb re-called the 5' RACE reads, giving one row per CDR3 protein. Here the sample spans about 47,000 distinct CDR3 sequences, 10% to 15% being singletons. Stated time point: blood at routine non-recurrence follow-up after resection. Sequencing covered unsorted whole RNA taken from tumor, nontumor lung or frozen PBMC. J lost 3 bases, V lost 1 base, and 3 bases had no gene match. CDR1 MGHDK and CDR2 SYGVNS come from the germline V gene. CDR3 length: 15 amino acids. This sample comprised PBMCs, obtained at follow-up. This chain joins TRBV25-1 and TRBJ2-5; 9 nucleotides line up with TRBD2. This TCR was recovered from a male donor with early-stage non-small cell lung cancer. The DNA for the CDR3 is TGTGCCAGCAGTGAATCCCTAGCGGGAAAAGAGACCCAGTACTTC. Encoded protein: CASSESLAGKETQYF. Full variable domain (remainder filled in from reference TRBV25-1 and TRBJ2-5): EADIYQTPRYLVIGTGKKITLECSQTMGHDKMYWYQQDPGMELHLIHYSYGVNSTEKGDLSSESTVSRIRTEHFPLTLESARPSHTSQYLCASSESLAGKETQYFGPGTRLLVL.